This TCR beta chain was documented in a study of shared clonotypes between healthy human individuals. Healthy and HIV-negative, the adult donors had no recent acute infections or vaccinations. TCRdb's copy holds only in-frame clones and misses some; the assay was immunoSEQ multiplex PCR. The sample has some 2,000,000 clones, roughly 95% seen once. CDR1 and CDR2 (germline): LNHDA, SQIVND (reference sequence). The CDR3 spans 14 residues. The germline V and J ends were trimmed by 4 bases and 0 bases, with 7 bases remaining between them. This clone was detected once. The TCR was taken from a man in his late teens or twenties in good health. The genes are TRBV19 and TRBJ2-1; D is undetermined. The sequencing sample was made of naive CD4+ T cells sorted from blood. Subset specified: CD45RA+ positively selected. The CDR3 bases are TGTGCCAGTAGTAGGTGGGTCTCCTACAATGAGCAGTTCTTC. Encoded protein: CASSRWVSYNEQFF.